Given below is one T cell receptor beta chain in context. This entry is derived from a study of blood T cell repertoires in COVID-19. Study-level background: The origin of the acute and convalescent COVID-19 samples was the United States, Italy and Spain.

Per the original data handling: Reference gene primer amplification yielded estimated nucleated cell counts. Profiled with immunoSEQ multiplex PCR; TCRdb holds only in-frame clones, not every one. For V, J and clone size, that table is used; D and trimming come from the DNA. The table includes around 160,000 clones, roughly 80% detected once. Sequences were obtained from peripheral blood. This TCR was sampled from a human donor in a cohort sampled during active COVID-19.

The CDR3 bases are TGTGCCACCCGTTGGGCGCCGCAAGGAAACACCATATATTTT. It codes for CATRWAPQGNTIYF. The chain recombines TRBV10-3 with TRBJ1-3; D is uncertain. V was clipped by 10 bases and J by 4 bases, with 17 bases between them. Germline V CDR1 and CDR2: ENHRY, SYGVKD. This CDR3 has 14 amino acids.